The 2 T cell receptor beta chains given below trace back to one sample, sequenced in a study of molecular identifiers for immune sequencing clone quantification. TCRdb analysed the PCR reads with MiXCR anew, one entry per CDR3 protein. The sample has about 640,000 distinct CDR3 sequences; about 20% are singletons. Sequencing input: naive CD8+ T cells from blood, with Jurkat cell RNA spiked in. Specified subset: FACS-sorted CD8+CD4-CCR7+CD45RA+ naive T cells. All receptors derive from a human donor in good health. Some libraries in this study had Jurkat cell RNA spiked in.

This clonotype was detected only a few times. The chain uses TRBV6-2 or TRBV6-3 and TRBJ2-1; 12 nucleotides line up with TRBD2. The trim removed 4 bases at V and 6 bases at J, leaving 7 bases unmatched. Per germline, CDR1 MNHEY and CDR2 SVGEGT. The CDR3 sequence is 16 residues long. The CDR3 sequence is CASSSSRTSGTNEQFF. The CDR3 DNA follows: TGTGCCAGCAGTTCCTCCCGGACTAGCGGGACCAATGAGCAGTTCTTC.

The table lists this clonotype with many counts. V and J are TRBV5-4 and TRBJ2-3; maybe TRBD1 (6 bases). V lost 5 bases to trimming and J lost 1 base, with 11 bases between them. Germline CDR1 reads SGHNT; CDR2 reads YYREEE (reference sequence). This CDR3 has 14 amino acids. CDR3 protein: CASRDRLGTDTQYF. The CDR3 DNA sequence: TGTGCCAGCAGGGACAGACTTGGCACAGATACGCAGTATTTT.